This TCR beta chain was identified in a study of T cell changes during pregnancy in multiple sclerosis (dated by TCRdb to between 2017 and 2020). With regard to the full study: In women with multiple sclerosis, the researchers looked at how the T cell repertoire shifted as pregnancy progressed.

Preparation of the library involved the immunoSEQ multiplex PCR assay. Here the immuneACCESS table is served through TCRdb, limited to in-frame sequences with V and J called. Missing clones are a known gap in these copies; in checked studies unresolved V genes cover under half, and the rest lacks a known reason. Here the sample has about 70,000 clones; around 94% occur a single time. Of the sample, 2% to 2.5% falls within the top ten clones. As to this clone: Its binding antigen is unknown. Base qualities are not provided; no much larger clone lies one nucleotide away.

The CDR3 numbers 13 residues from cysteine through phenylalanine. Only CDR3 DNA remains: 39 bases, in frame from the first base. V lost 4 bases and J lost 6 bases, and the count of bases not matched to a germline gene is 5. The germline V gene (reference sequence) provides CDR1 LNHDA and CDR2 SQIVND. Here the sequenced sample was peripheral blood, taken in the second trimester of pregnancy. The chain employs TRBV19 and TRBJ1-1, and 7 junction bases match TRBD1. This TCR was recovered from a female donor in good health, enrolled as a control in a pregnancy study. The DNA reads TGTGCCAGTAGTAGGGGACAGTTCGCTGAAGCTTTCTTT. Its translation is CASSRGQFAEAFF.